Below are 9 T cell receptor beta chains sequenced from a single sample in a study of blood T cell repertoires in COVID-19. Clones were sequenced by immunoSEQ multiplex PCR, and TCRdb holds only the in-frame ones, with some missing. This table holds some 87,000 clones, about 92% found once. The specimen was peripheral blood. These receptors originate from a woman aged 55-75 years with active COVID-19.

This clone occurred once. The CDR3 spells CAWSGESGQPQHF. DNA for the CDR3: TGTGCCTGGAGTGGTGAAAGCGGGCAGCCCCAGCATTTT. The chain is built from TRBV30 and TRBJ1-5; D gene ambiguous. CDR1 and CDR2 (germline): GTSNPN, SVGIG (reference sequence). With 1 base removed from V and 7 bases from J, the gap between germline ends came to 11 bases. This CDR3 spans 13 amino acids. Complete variable domain (other parts from reference TRBV30 and TRBJ1-5): SQTIHQWPATLVQPVGSPLSLECTVEGTSNPNLYWYRQAAGRGLQLLFYSVGIGQISSEVPQNLSASRPQDRQFILSSKKLLLSDSGFYLCAWSGESGQPQHFGDGTRLSIL.

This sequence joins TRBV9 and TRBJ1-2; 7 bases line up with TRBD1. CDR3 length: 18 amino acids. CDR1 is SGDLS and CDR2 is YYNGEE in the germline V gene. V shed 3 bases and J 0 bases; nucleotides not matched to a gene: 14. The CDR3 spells CASSDFGTVGPTNYGYTF. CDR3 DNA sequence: TGTGCCAGCAGCGACTTCGGGACAGTAGGTCCGACTAACTATGGCTACACCTTC.

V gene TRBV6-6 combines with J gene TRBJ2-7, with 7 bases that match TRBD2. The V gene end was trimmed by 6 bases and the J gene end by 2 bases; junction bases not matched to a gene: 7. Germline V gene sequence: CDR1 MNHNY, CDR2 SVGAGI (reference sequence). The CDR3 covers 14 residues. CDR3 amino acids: CASRSTSEAYEQYF. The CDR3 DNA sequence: TGTGCCAGCAGATCCACTAGCGAGGCCTACGAGCAGTACTTC.

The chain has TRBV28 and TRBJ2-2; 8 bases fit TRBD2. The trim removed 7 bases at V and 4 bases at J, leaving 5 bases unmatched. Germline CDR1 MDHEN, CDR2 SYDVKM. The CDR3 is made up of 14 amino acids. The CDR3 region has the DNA TGTGCCAGCATCAGCGGGAGCGCCACCGGGGAGCTGTTTTTT. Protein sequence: CASISGSATGELFF.

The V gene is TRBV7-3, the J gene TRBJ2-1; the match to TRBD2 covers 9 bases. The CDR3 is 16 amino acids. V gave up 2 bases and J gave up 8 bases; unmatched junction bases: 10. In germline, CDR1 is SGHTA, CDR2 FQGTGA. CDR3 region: CASSLGWGTSSDEQFF. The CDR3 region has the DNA TGTGCCAGCAGCTTAGGGTGGGGGACTAGCAGCGATGAGCAGTTCTTC.

In nucleotides, the CDR3 is TGTGCCAGCAGTGACTGGCCCACCGGGGAGCTGTTTTTT. Amino acids: CASSDWPTGELFF. The V and J genes are TRBV6-4 and TRBJ2-2; D uncertain. V was cut by 1 base and J by 4 bases, with 4 bases left in between. The CDR3 sequence is 13 residues long. Germline CDR1 and CDR2: MRHNA and SNTAGT.

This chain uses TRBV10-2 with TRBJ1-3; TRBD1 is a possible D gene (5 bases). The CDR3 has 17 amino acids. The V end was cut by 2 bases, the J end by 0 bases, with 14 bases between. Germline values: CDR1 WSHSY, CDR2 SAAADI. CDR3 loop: CASSETQGRVSGNTIYF. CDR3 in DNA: TGCGCCAGCAGTGAGACTCAGGGTCGGGTCTCTGGAAACACCATATATTTT.

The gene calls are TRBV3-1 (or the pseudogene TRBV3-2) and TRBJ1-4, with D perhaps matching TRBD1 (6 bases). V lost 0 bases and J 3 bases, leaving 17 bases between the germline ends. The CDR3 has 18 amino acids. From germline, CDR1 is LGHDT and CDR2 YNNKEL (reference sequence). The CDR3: CASSQEWGPRGANEKLFF. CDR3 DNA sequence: TGTGCCAGCAGCCAAGAGTGGGGGCCCCGGGGTGCTAATGAAAAACTGTTTTTT.

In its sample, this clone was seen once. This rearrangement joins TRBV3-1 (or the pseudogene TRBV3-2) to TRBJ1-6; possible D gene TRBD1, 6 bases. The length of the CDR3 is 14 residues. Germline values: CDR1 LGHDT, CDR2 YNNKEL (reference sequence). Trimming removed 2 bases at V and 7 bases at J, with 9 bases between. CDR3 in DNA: TGTGCCAGCAGCCAACAGGGGAACAATTCACCCCTCCACTTT. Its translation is CASSQQGNNSPLHF.